The 27 T cell receptor beta chains below were found in one sample sequenced in a study of T-cell memory formation after mild COVID-19. Each CDR3 protein gets one entry after TCRdb re-called the 5' RACE reads with MiXCR. The data show 250,000 or so distinct CDR3 sequences, with 15% to 20% seen just once and 23% held by the top ten. The sequenced sample consisted of PBMCs or a T cell subset sorted from them (not recorded which). These receptors were taken from a man aged 18-30 years who had mild COVID-19 (a few samples of this study predate the infection). Cell type and time point are not known.

This clonotype was observed a handful of times. This sequence joins TRBV7-2 and TRBJ1-2; D is perhaps TRBD1 (6 bases). The CDR3 is 15 amino acids. Per the germline V gene, CDR1 is SGHTA and CDR2 is FQGNSA. Trimming cost V 0 bases and J 6 bases, with 14 bases left between them. The CDR3 loop reads CASSLAWGRLDGYTF. For the CDR3, the DNA is TGTGCCAGCAGCTTAGCCTGGGGGCGGTTGGATGGCTACACCTTC.

This chain connects TRBV4-3 to TRBJ2-7; D remains unclear. CDR3 length equals 13 residues. The germline gives CDR1 LGHNA, CDR2 YSLEER. With 1 base removed from V and 6 bases from J, the gap between germline ends came to 10 bases. The chain's CDR3 is CASSQGPGVEQYF. CDR3 in DNA: TGCGCCAGCAGCCAAGGTCCGGGCGTCGAGCAGTACTTC.

The chain joins TRBV7-3 to TRBJ2-3; D not resolved. The CDR3 spans 13 residues. V was shortened by 1 base and J by 4 bases, with 6 bases between the two germline ends. Germline assignment: CDR1 SGHTA and CDR2 FQGTGA. The CDR3 coding sequence is TGTGCCAGCAGCTTAATTGTATCAGATACGCAGTATTTT. It translates to CASSLIVSDTQYF.

This chain joins TRBV20-1 and TRBJ1-4, with a weak D call TRBD1 (5 bases). V gave up 5 bases and J gave up 10 bases, with 14 bases separating them. Germline CDR1 and CDR2: DFQATT and SNEGSKA (reference sequence). CDR3 length: 12 amino acids. Written as DNA, the CDR3 is TGCAGTGCTTGGATTTATGGGGGAAAACTGTTTTTT. Translating it yields CSAWIYGGKLFF.

The genes are TRBV4-2 and TRBJ2-6; unclear D gene. Per the germline V gene, CDR1 is LGHNA and CDR2 is YNFKEQ. V gave up 0 bases and J gave up 3 bases, with 9 bases separating them. The CDR3 has 16 residues. CDR3 region: CASSQEPTLGANVLTF. CDR3 bases: TGTGCCAGCAGCCAAGAGCCCACCCTTGGGGCCAACGTCCTGACTTTC.

The chain carries TRBV7-9 and TRBJ2-1, with unresolved D. The germline V and J ends were trimmed by 2 bases and 0 bases, with 8 bases remaining between them. Germline CDR1 and CDR2: SEHNR and FQNEAQ (reference sequence). This CDR3 spans 15 amino acids. The CDR3 loop reads CASSLMASSYNEQFF. CDR3 DNA sequence: TGTGCCAGCAGCTTAATGGCCAGCTCCTACAATGAGCAGTTCTTC.

V usage is TRBV5-6 and J usage is TRBJ1-1; D call uncertain. Germline values: CDR1 SGHDT, CDR2 YYEEEE. V was shortened by 0 bases and J by 1 base, with 7 bases between the two germline ends. The CDR3 is made up of 14 amino acids. The CDR3 protein is CASSLDTANTEAFF. The CDR3 coding sequence is TGTGCCAGCAGCTTGGATACAGCGAACACTGAAGCTTTCTTT. Full variable domain (missing parts from reference TRBV5-6 and TRBJ1-1): DAGVTQSPTHLIKTRGQQVTLRCSPKSGHDTVSWYQQALGQGPQFIFQYYEEEERQRGNFPDRFSGHQFPNYSSELNVNALLLGDSALYLCASSLDTANTEAFFGQGTRLTVV.

This clonotype appeared many times. The chain carries TRBV7-2 and TRBJ2-4; 8 bases match TRBD1. CDR1 SGHTA and CDR2 FQGNSA come from the germline V gene. The CDR3 has 16 amino acids. Trimming removed 2 bases from V and 2 bases from J; junction bases left unmatched: 5. CDR3 nucleotide sequence: TGTGCCAGCAGCTTAACTAGGACAGGGACCAAAAACATTCAGTACTTC. This codes for CASSLTRTGTKNIQYF.

This sequence joins TRBV4-1 and TRBJ2-3; TRBD2 aligns across 9 bases. The CDR3 runs to 15 residues. Germline V gives CDR1 MGHRA, CDR2 YSYEKL. J was trimmed by 6 bases and V by 1 base; bases with no gene match: 5. CDR3 residues: CASSQAGLASDTQYF. CDR3 nucleotide sequence: TGCGCCAGCAGCCAAGCCGGACTAGCGTCCGATACGCAGTATTTT.

This clonotype was seen repeatedly, ten times or more. V and J are TRBV7-3 and TRBJ1-1; no clear D. V was cut by 5 bases and J by 1 base, with 11 bases left in between. This CDR3 is built from 14 residues. The germline V gene has CDR1 SGHTA and CDR2 FQGTGA. CDR3 nucleotide sequence: TGTGCCAGCAGCCCCGGGTGGGGGAACACTGAAGCTTTCTTT. Translating it yields CASSPGWGNTEAFF. Full variable domain (rest looked up from reference TRBV7-3 and TRBJ1-1): GAGVSQTPSNKVTEKGKYVELRCDPISGHTALYWYRQSLGQGPEFLIYFQGTGAADDSGLPNDRFFAVRPEGSVSTLKIQRTERGDSAVYLCASSPGWGNTEAFFGQGTRLTVV.

This chain links TRBV27 with TRBJ1-2; 9 nucleotides agree with TRBD1. J lost 6 bases, V lost 3 bases, and 5 bases had no gene match. CDR1 is MNHEY, CDR2 SMNVEV, per germline (reference sequence). The CDR3 loop spans 14 amino acids. CDR3 sequence: CASSFRRDRDGYTF. DNA of the CDR3: TGTGCCAGCAGTTTCCGCCGGGACAGGGATGGCTACACCTTC.

The J gene is TRBJ2-2, the V gene TRBV5-1; 7 nucleotides align to TRBD2. The V gene's germline CDR1 is SGHRS and CDR2 YFSETQ. V lost 7 bases to trimming and J lost 0 bases; unmatched junction nucleotides: 9. The CDR3 is made up of 16 amino acids. In DNA form, the CDR3 reads TGCGCCAGCGTACGGGGGGACTACCCGAACACCGGGGAGCTGTTTTTT. Translating it yields CASVRGDYPNTGELFF.

The CDR3 reads CASSWTEGRWNTEAFF. CDR3 nucleotides: TGTGCCAGCAGCTGGACTGAAGGACGGTGGAACACTGAAGCTTTCTTT. The chain employs TRBV5-5 and TRBJ1-1; D gene unclear. The ends were cut back, 3 bases at V and 1 base at J, with 16 bases in the middle. Germline V gives CDR1 SGHKS, CDR2 YYEKEE (reference sequence). This CDR3 contains 16 residues.

The chain uses TRBV27 and TRBJ2-7, with 7 bases matching TRBD2. After removal of 2 bases from V and 2 bases from J, the junction contained 3 bases not matched to a gene. The CDR3 covers 14 residues. Germline V gene data show CDR1 as MNHEY and CDR2 as SMNVEV (reference sequence). In DNA, the CDR3 is TGTGCCAGCAGTTTAGTTCGGGGGGCCTACGAGCAGTACGTC. This sequence encodes CASSLVRGAYEQYV.

The CDR3, as DNA: TGCAGTGCTAGTGCCGGACGGGTAGATACGCAGTATTTT. Protein product: CSASAGRVDTQYF. This sequence joins TRBV20-1 and TRBJ2-3; D remains ambiguous. Trimming took off 3 bases at V and 5 bases at J, with 12 bases between the two ends. CDR3 size: 13 residues. CDR1 is DFQATT and CDR2 is SNEGSKA in the germline V gene (reference sequence).

The chain uses TRBV6-2 or TRBV6-3 and TRBJ2-7; TRBD1 aligns across 7 bases. The germline V gene encodes CDR1 MNHEY and CDR2 SVGEGT. Trimming took 2 bases from V and 1 from J; bases not matched to a gene: 2. This CDR3 region has 14 residues. In DNA form, the CDR3 reads TGTGCCAGCAGTTACGGGGACAGATCCTACGAGCAGTACTTC. Translating it yields CASSYGDRSYEQYF.

The chain has TRBV7-2 and TRBJ2-2; 7 bases match TRBD2. The CDR3 has 16 residues. Per the germline V gene, CDR1 is SGHTA and CDR2 is FQGNSA. The V segment lost 1 base and the J segment 5 bases; nucleotides outside the gene matches: 7. CDR3 sequence: CASSLVASGRTGELFF. CDR3 DNA: TGTGCCAGCAGCTTAGTGGCTAGCGGAAGGACCGGGGAGCTGTTTTTT.

This sequence joins TRBV6-5 and TRBJ2-3; D might be TRBD1 or TRBD2, each matching 5 bases. Germline V CDR1 and CDR2: MNHEY, SVGAGI. The CDR3 extends over 15 amino acids. V gave up 5 bases and J gave up 1 base, with 13 bases separating them. CDR3 protein: CASSPRVRGTDTQYF. CDR3 in DNA: TGTGCCAGCAGTCCGCGGGTCAGGGGCACAGATACGCAGTATTTT.

The V call is TRBV6-2 or TRBV6-3, the J call TRBJ2-4; D gene ambiguous. CDR1 MNHEY and CDR2 SVGEGT come from the germline V gene. The CDR3 has 13 residues. V lost 6 bases, J lost 13 bases, and 19 bases lay in between. Here the CDR3 reads CASSPSFWARQYF. DNA of the CDR3: TGTGCCAGCAGCCCATCTTTTTGGGCCAGGCAGTACTTC.

The J gene is TRBJ2-5, the V gene TRBV5-1; D uncertain. The length of the CDR3 is 13 residues. The V end lost 0 bases, the J end lost 5 bases, and 8 bases lay between the germline ends. Germline-derived CDR1 and CDR2 are SGHRS and YFSETQ. DNA of the CDR3: TGCGCCAGCAGCTTGGCGGCTCGGGAGACCCAGTACTTC. Protein sequence: CASSLAARETQYF.

The V and J genes are TRBV7-8 and TRBJ2-3; D not resolved. CDR1 and CDR2 from the germline V gene are SGHVS and FQNEAQ. V was trimmed by 5 bases and J by 8 bases, leaving 11 bases between them. This CDR3 spans 12 amino acids. The CDR3 DNA reads TGTGCCAGCAGCCAATCTTTGGGTACGCAGTATTTT. It translates to CASSQSLGTQYF.

This clonotype was counted only a few times. CDR3 bases: TGTGCCAGCAGTTACTCAGATCGAGGCCCCCTCTATGGCTACACCTTC. This sequence encodes CASSYSDRGPLYGYTF. V usage is TRBV6-2 or TRBV6-3 and J usage is TRBJ1-2; D not certain. This CDR3 has 16 amino acids. Trimming shortened V by 0 bases and J by 4 bases, and 15 bases separated the two germline ends. Germline CDR1 reads MNHEY; CDR2 reads SVGEGT.

The chain couples TRBV20-1 to TRBJ2-4, with D hard to call. The germline V and J ends were trimmed by 6 bases and 5 bases, with 20 bases remaining between them. Germline CDR1 reads DFQATT; CDR2 reads SNEGSKA (reference sequence). This CDR3 is built from 15 residues. The CDR3 DNA follows: TGCAGTGCCCTAAGGGCCTTTAGAATCGAAAACATTCAGTACTTC. This gives the protein CSALRAFRIENIQYF.

This clonotype was counted many times. J is TRBJ1-3 and V is TRBV4-1; no reliable D call. Trimming stripped 3 bases from V and 2 bases from J, with 5 bases between. The CDR3 loop spans 13 amino acids. In germline, CDR1 is MGHRA, CDR2 YSYEKL. This CDR3 is CASSHQAGNTIYF. The CDR3 bases are TGCGCCAGCAGCCACCAGGCTGGAAACACCATATATTTT.

The gene calls are TRBV4-2 and TRBJ2-2; weak D call: TRBD2 (6 bases). V lost 0 bases to trimming and J lost 4 bases, with 18 bases between them. Per the germline V gene, CDR1 is LGHNA and CDR2 is YNFKEQ. The length of the CDR3 is 18 residues. The CDR3 is CASSQDPGLARGTGELFF. CDR3 nucleotide sequence: TGTGCCAGCAGCCAAGATCCAGGCCTAGCGCGTGGCACCGGGGAGCTGTTTTTT.

In this sample, this clonotype turned up a few times. The chain carries TRBV24-1 and TRBJ2-3; the D gene is possibly TRBD2 (6 bases). The CDR3 totals 12 residues. V shed 5 bases and J shed 6 bases, with 8 bases lying between them. Per the germline V gene, CDR1 is KGHDR and CDR2 is SFDVKD. In nucleotides, the CDR3 is TGTGCCACCAGTGGGGGACTGGATACGCAGTATTTT. Translation: CATSGGLDTQYF.

This clonotype was observed at least ten times. This chain connects TRBV20-1 to TRBJ1-1; D is uncertain. In germline, CDR1 is DFQATT, CDR2 SNEGSKA (reference sequence). Trimming cost V 1 base and J 0 bases, with 9 bases left between them. The CDR3 has 14 amino acids. CDR3 region: CSARVRNLNTEAFF. Here the CDR3 DNA reads TGCAGTGCTAGAGTTAGGAATTTGAACACTGAAGCTTTCTTT.